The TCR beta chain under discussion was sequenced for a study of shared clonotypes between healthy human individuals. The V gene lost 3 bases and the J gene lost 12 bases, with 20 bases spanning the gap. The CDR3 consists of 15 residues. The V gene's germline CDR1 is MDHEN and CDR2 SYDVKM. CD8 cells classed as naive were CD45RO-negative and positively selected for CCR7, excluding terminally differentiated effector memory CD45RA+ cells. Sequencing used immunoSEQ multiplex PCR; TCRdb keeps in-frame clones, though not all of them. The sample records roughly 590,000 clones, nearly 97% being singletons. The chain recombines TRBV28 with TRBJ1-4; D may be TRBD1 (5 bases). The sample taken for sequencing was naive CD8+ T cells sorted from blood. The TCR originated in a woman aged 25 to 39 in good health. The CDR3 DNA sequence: TGTGCCAGCAGTTTTACCCGACCCGGGACGGGGGAACTGTTTTTT. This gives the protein CASSFTRPGTGELFF.